The present T cell receptor (beta chain) was sequenced within a study of patients and donors after allogeneic stem cell transplantation. TCRdb used MiXCR to reprocess the RT-PCR reads, holding one entry per CDR3 protein. The data show a few hundred thousand distinct CDR3 sequences, around 14% seen once. V lost 3 bases and J lost 3, with 21 bases in between. The CDR3 is made up of 17 amino acids. Per germline, CDR1 MNHNS and CDR2 SASEGT. The chain employs TRBV6-1 and TRBJ2-7; tentatively, D is TRBD1 (5 bases). The sequencing sample was made of blood, either unsorted or a sorted T cell fraction (not recorded which). This clonotype was sampled from a human donor who was either an allogeneic HSCT recipient or a stem cell or donor lymphocyte infusion donor (not recorded which). It is not recorded whose cells these are; they may come from a transplant donor. The CDR3 loop is CASSESTGGAQGYEQYF. CDR3 in DNA: TGTGCCAGCAGTGAGTCAACAGGTGGGGCCCAGGGCTACGAGCAGTACTTC.